The clone carrying this T cell receptor beta chain was found a few times. The data originate from a study of T cells after yellow fever vaccination. TCRdb itself ran the 5' RACE reads through MiXCR, one entry per CDR3 protein. The sample lists 400,000 or so distinct CDR3 sequences, roughly 11% occurring once. The CDR3 length is 13 residues. Losses at the gene ends were 7 bases for V and 5 bases for J; bases not matched to a gene: 5. CDR1 and CDR2 from the germline V gene are LNHDA and SQIVND (reference sequence). This TCR derives from a man between 18 and 35 years old who received the YFV17D yellow fever vaccine. Specimen: PBMCs, collected on the day of the first yellow fever vaccination. V usage is TRBV19 and J usage is TRBJ1-1, with TRBD1 identical over 9 bases. The DNA of the CDR3 is TGTGCCAGTATAACAGGGGGCCGAACTGAAGCTTTCTTT. This gives the protein CASITGGRTEAFF.